This T cell receptor beta chain was documented in a study of T cell changes during pregnancy in multiple sclerosis. TCRdb's copy holds only in-frame clones and misses some; the assay was immunoSEQ multiplex PCR. Of more than 80,000 clones in the sample, about 96% were seen once. The CDR3 consists of 15 residues. CDR1 and CDR2 from the germline V gene are LNHDA and SQIVND (reference sequence). The ends were cut back, 3 bases at V and 2 bases at J, with 12 bases in the middle. The clonotype comes from a female donor with multiple sclerosis, enrolled in a pregnancy study. This chain uses TRBV19 with TRBJ2-3; no definite D call. Material: peripheral blood, obtained in the second trimester of pregnancy. In DNA, the CDR3 is TGTGCCAGTAGTATGGGCCCAGGCTTCACAGATACGCAGTATTTT. This codes for CASSMGPGFTDTQYF.